The present T cell receptor beta chain was sequenced within a study of type 1 regulatory T cells. Study background: An in vitro protocol generated T-allo10, a Tr1-enriched, alloantigen-specific CD4 T cell product.

Using its own MiXCR run on the reads, TCRdb lists one record per CDR3 protein. The top ten clones hold about 8% of a sample with about 68,000 distinct CDR3 sequences, about 69% of them seen once. About this clonotype: Its antigen is as yet unknown.

Per the germline V gene, CDR1 is SGHRS and CDR2 is YFSETQ. The CDR3 runs to 17 residues. J was trimmed by 1 base and V by 0 bases; bases with no gene match: 4. The graft donor-derived T-allo10 cells reportedly recognize host alloantigens, are anergic, and suppress alloantigen-specifically. This TCR was sampled from a human donor in good health. Sequenced input: cultured T cells, either the whole culture or a sorted T cell fraction (not recorded which). Subset specified: Tr1-enriched cell product generated in vitro against host alloantigens. The J gene is TRBJ2-6, the V gene TRBV5-1; 7 bases map to TRBD1. The CDR3 region is CASSLVTGVSGANVLTF. DNA for the CDR3: TGCGCCAGCAGCTTGGTTACAGGGGTGTCTGGGGCCAACGTCCTGACTTTC.